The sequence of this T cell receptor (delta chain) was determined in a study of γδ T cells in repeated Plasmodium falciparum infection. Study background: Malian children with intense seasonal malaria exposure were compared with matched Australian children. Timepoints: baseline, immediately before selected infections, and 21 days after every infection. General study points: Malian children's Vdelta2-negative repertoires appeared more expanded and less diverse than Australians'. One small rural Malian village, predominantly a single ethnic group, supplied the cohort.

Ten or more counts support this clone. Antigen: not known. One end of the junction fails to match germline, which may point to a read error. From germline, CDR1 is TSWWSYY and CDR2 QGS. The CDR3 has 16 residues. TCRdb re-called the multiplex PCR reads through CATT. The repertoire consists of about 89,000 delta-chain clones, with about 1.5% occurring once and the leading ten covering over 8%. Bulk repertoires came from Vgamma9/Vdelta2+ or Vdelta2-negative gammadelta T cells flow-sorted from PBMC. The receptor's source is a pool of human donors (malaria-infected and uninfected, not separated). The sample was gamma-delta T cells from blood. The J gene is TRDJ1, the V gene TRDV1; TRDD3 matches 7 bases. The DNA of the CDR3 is TGTGCTATTGGGGAAGAGGCGGATACGTGCACCGATAAACTCATCTTT. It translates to CAIGEEADTCTDKLIF.